The 8 T cell receptor beta chains listed next were all sequenced from one sample in a study of blood T cell repertoires in COVID-19. Profiling relied on immunoSEQ multiplex PCR, and the TCRdb table lists in-frame clones only, not all of them. The sample has approximately 200,000 clones, 87% seen once. The sample was PBMCs or T cells enriched from blood (not recorded which). These receptors all stem from a man aged 30-40 years in a cohort exposed to, infected with or recovered from COVID-19 (not recorded which).

This clone was seen a single time. V gene TRBV11-2 combines with J gene TRBJ2-7; 8 bases are a match to TRBD2. The CDR3 totals 18 residues. Germline CDR1 and CDR2: SGHAT and FQNNGV. V shed 0 bases and J 1 base; nucleotides not matched to a gene: 11. CDR3 DNA sequence: TGTGCCAGCAGCTTAGATAAAACCACGGGGGGGTGTTCCTACGAGCAGTACTTC. It yields the protein CASSLDKTTGGCSYEQYF.

The chain employs TRBV27 and TRBJ1-6; TRBD1 aligns across 10 bases. The CDR3 loop spans 15 amino acids. Per germline, CDR1 MNHEY and CDR2 SMNVEV (reference sequence). J was trimmed by 5 bases and V by 8 bases; bases with no gene match: 6. This CDR3 is CASRTGTGDNSPLHF. CDR3 nucleotide sequence: TGTGCCAGCCGAACCGGGACAGGGGATAATTCACCCCTCCACTTT.

The table lists this clone with a count of one. CDR3: CASSPEAQGGTEAFF. The CDR3 DNA follows: TGTGCCAGCAGCCCAGAGGCCCAGGGAGGGACTGAAGCTTTCTTT. The J gene is TRBJ1-1, the V gene TRBV7-9, with D maybe TRBD1 (5 bases). This CDR3 region has 15 residues. V was pared by 5 bases and J by 5 bases, with 18 bases between. Germline values: CDR1 SEHNR, CDR2 FQNEAQ (reference sequence).

This chain uses TRBV11-3 with TRBJ1-4; the match to TRBD1 covers 9 bases. The CDR3 has 15 residues. Germline CDR1 reads SGHNT; CDR2 reads YENEEA. The trim removed 4 bases at V and 6 bases at J, leaving 6 bases unmatched. The DNA of the CDR3 is TGTGCCAGCAGCTGGGGGACAGGGAACCATGAAAAACTGTTTTTT. Its protein is CASSWGTGNHEKLFF.

The gene calls are TRBV5-4 and TRBJ2-7, with D maybe TRBD1 (6 bases). Trimming removed 4 bases from V and 0 bases from J, with 17 bases in between. Looked up from germline, CDR1 is SGHNT and CDR2 is YYREEE (reference sequence). There are 16 residues in the CDR3. The CDR3 nucleotides are TGTGCCAGCAGCCGCACTCAGGGGTCTAGCTCCTACGAGCAGTACTTC. Translating it yields CASSRTQGSSSYEQYF.

The CDR3 DNA follows: TGTGCCAGCAGCCCCGACCCCCCGGGACAGTACTTC. It is translated as CASSPDPPGQYF. This chain uses TRBV3-1 (or the pseudogene TRBV3-2) with TRBJ2-5, with D possibly being TRBD2 (5 bases). This CDR3 has 12 residues. V lost 4 bases, J lost 11 bases, and 14 bases lay in between. Germline V gene lookup returns CDR1 LGHDT and CDR2 YNNKEL (reference sequence).

The V gene is TRBV27, the J gene TRBJ1-2, with D possibly being TRBD1 (6 bases). The ends were cut back, 7 bases at V and 3 bases at J, with 21 bases in the middle. CDR3 length: 16 amino acids. The germline V gene has CDR1 MNHEY and CDR2 SMNVEV (reference sequence). The CDR3 DNA sequence: TGTGCCAGCAATCCGGGACGACCCCCAGGGGACTATGGCTACACCTTC. Amino acid sequence: CASNPGRPPGDYGYTF.

V usage is TRBV6-5 and J usage is TRBJ1-4; D is possibly TRBD1 (6 bases). This CDR3 comprises 14 residues. Germline CDR1 and CDR2: MNHEY and SVGAGI. Trimming shortened V by 4 bases and J by 10 bases, and 16 bases separated the two germline ends. The CDR3 nucleotides are TGTGCCAGCAGTTTCGATTCAGGGGAGGGAAAACTGTTTTTT. Encoded protein: CASSFDSGEGKLFF.